This T cell receptor (beta chain) was observed in a study of CD8 T cells in ankylosing spondylitis. Overall study findings and caveats: Disease-linked clones reportedly concentrated significantly in matched ankylosing spondylitis synovial fluid.

Comments on this clonotype: Its antigen is as yet unknown.

Germline trimming cut 0 bases from V and 3 bases from J; bases unmatched to any gene: 5. This CDR3 region has 16 residues. CDR1 and CDR2 from the germline V gene are ENHRY and SYGVKD. Quantitative barcoded 5'-RACE was used to prepare TCR beta libraries. One entry per CDR3 protein results from TCRdb running MiXCR on the 5' RACE reads. Among 200,000 to 300,000 distinct CDR3 sequences listed, more than 20% were seen once. This sequence joins TRBV10-3 and TRBJ2-1; TRBD1 agrees at 7 bases. The TCR sequence derives from a male donor with ankylosing spondylitis or in good health (not recorded which). Sequencing was carried out using blood, either unsorted or a sorted T cell fraction (not recorded which). This CDR3 is CAISESRDSLYNEQFF. The CDR3 region has the DNA TGTGCCATCAGTGAGTCAAGGGACAGTCTCTACAATGAGCAGTTCTTC.